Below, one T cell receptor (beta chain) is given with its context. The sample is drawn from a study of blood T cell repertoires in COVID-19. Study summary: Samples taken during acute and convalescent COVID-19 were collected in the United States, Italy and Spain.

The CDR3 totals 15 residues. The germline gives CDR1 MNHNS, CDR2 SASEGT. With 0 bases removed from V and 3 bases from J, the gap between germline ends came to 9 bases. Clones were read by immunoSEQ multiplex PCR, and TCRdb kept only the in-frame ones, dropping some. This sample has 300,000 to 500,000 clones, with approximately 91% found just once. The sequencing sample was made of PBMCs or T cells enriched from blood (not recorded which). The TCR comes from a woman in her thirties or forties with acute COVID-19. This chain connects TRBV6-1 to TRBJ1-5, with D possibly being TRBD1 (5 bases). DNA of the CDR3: TGTGCCAGCAGTGAAGCGGCAGGGTTCAATCAGCCCCAGCATTTT. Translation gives CASSEAAGFNQPQHF.